Sequencing of this TCR beta chain was carried out in a study of radiotherapy plus CTLA-4 blockade in lung cancer. Study findings and constraints: With interferon-beta, early dynamics of blood T cell clones were reported to best predict response.

Sequencing was performed with immunoSEQ multiplex PCR; in TCRdb, only in-frame clones are kept and a portion is missing. The repertoire holds 80,000 to 100,000 clones, with 82% as singletons. Trimming removed 5 bases from V and 5 bases from J, with 8 bases in between. In germline, CDR1 is MDHEN, CDR2 SYDVKM. The CDR3 contains 12 residues. In regard to this clone: The target antigen is unknown.

This receptor was obtained from a human donor with non-small cell lung cancer who had a partial response to radiotherapy plus ipilimumab. Sample: peripheral blood, taken from a patient treated with radiotherapy plus ipilimumab. This rearrangement joins TRBV28 to TRBJ2-3; D gene uncertain. This CDR3 reads CASSTPRDTQYF. CDR3 nucleotides: TGTGCCAGCAGTACACCCCGAGATACGCAGTATTTT. The variable domain in full, completed from reference TRBV28 and TRBJ2-3, reads DVKVTQSSRYLVKRTGEKVFLECVQDMDHENMFWYRQDPGLGLRLIYFSYDVKMKEKGDIPEGYSVSREKKERFSLILESASTNQTSMYLCASSTPRDTQYFGPGTRLTVL.